The 28 T cell receptor beta chains below come from one sample, sequenced in a study of chemoradiotherapy in HPV16-positive cancers. The data were produced by immunoSEQ multiplex PCR, yet TCRdb's version contains in-frame clones alone and is incomplete. In the table there are approximately 9,800 clones, about 90% of which are singletons. Sequences were derived from blood, sampled from a patient who underwent chemoradiotherapy. The receptors were gathered from a human donor with HPV-associated anogenital cancer.

V and J are TRBV6-6 and TRBJ2-7; 11 positions match TRBD1. This CDR3 spans 15 amino acids. Trimming cost V 0 bases and J 6 bases; bases outside gene matches: 4. Germline values: CDR1 MNHNY, CDR2 SVGAGI (reference sequence). In DNA form, the CDR3 reads TGTGCCAGCAGTTACTCCCCGGGACAGGGGGTCGAGCAGTACTTC. Its protein product is CASSYSPGQGVEQYF.

In DNA form, the CDR3 reads TGTGCCAGCTCACCACCGGGACGGCAGAACACTGAAGCTTTCTTT. The encoded protein is CASSPPGRQNTEAFF. This chain joins TRBV18 and TRBJ1-1, with D possibly being TRBD1 (5 bases). The CDR3 covers 15 residues. Germline CDR1 is KGHSH and CDR2 is LQKENI. V lost 0 bases and J lost 1, with 9 bases in between.

The chain combines TRBV15 with TRBJ1-1; TRBD1 aligns across 9 bases. From germline, CDR1 is LNHNV and CDR2 YYDKDF (reference sequence). The V segment lost 6 bases and the J segment 3 bases; nucleotides outside the gene matches: 11. The CDR3 is 16 residues long. The CDR3 DNA reads TGTGCCACCAGATCGCCGGGACAGGGTTTGTACACTGAAGCTTTCTTT. It encodes CATRSPGQGLYTEAFF.

V gene TRBV10-1 combines with J gene TRBJ2-3; D is possibly TRBD2 (6 bases). The CDR3 has 15 amino acids. The ends were cut back, 3 bases at V and 6 bases at J, with 16 bases in the middle. The germline V gene has CDR1 WNHNN and CDR2 SYGVQD (reference sequence). CDR3 DNA: TGCGCCAGCAGTGACCCGACGGCGGGGTTCGATACGCAGTATTTT. Protein: CASSDPTAGFDTQYF.

The chain has TRBV9 and TRBJ1-2; weak D call: TRBD1 (6 bases). V gave up 0 bases and J gave up 8 bases, with 14 bases separating them. This CDR3 is built from 14 residues. Germline CDR1 is SGDLS and CDR2 is YYNGEE. The CDR3 nucleotides read TGTGCCAGCAGCGTAGCGGGACATTCGGAAGGCTACACCTTC. Amino acid sequence: CASSVAGHSEGYTF.

The chain's CDR3 is CASIREGTQYF. The CDR3 region has the DNA TGTGCCAGCATCAGGGAGGGGACCCAGTACTTC. V usage is TRBV21-1 and J usage is TRBJ2-5; the tabulated D call, TRBD2, remains unverified against the DNA. TRBV21-1 is a pseudogene locus. The CDR3 consists of 11 residues.

The rearrangement uses TRBV6-5 and TRBJ1-1; 9 nucleotides match TRBD1. The CDR3 extends over 16 amino acids. Germline V gene lookup returns CDR1 MNHEY and CDR2 SVGAGI. V shed 2 bases, J shed 4 bases, and the junction held 8 bases outside the gene matches. The CDR3 protein is CASSYGTGLGSTEAFF. The CDR3 coding sequence is TGTGCCAGCAGTTACGGGACAGGGTTAGGGTCCACTGAAGCTTTCTTT.

Here the CDR3 DNA reads TGCGCCAGCAGCCAAGATTCTTGGGAGAGCTATGGCTACACCTTC. This gives the protein CASSQDSWESYGYTF. This chain joins TRBV4-3 and TRBJ1-2; no clear D gene. CDR1 and CDR2 (germline): LGHNA, YSLEER. V was cut by 0 bases and J by 4 bases, with 12 bases left in between. The CDR3 contains 15 residues.

The chain employs TRBV7-2 and TRBJ2-1; TRBD2 agrees at 11 bases. Germline CDR1 and CDR2: SGHTA and FQGNSA. The CDR3 consists of 17 residues. After removal of 5 bases from V and 5 bases from J, the junction contained 11 bases not matched to a gene. The CDR3 nucleotides are TGTGCCAGCAGCCCACCTTCCGGGACTAGCGGTAACAATGAGCAGTTCTTC. Translated: CASSPPSGTSGNNEQFF.

CDR3 region: CASSRNAPYEQYF. CDR3 nucleotides: TGTGCCAGCAGCCGAAATGCCCCCTACGAGCAGTACTTC. The rearrangement joins TRBV14 to TRBJ2-7, with D unclear. The CDR3 has 13 residues. Trimming left V 4 bases short and J 2 bases short, with 9 bases between. Germline values: CDR1 SGHDN, CDR2 FVKESK.

The rearrangement links TRBV6-5 to TRBJ2-1, with 8 nucleotides matching TRBD1. Germline CDR1 is MNHEY and CDR2 is SVGAGI. CDR3 length: 15 residues. With 7 bases clipped from V and 10 bases from J, the junction kept 15 bases outside the gene matches. The CDR3 loop reads CASIFTSAGQGEQFF. DNA for the CDR3: TGTGCCAGCATCTTTACGTCGGCTGGACAGGGCGAGCAGTTCTTC.

V gene TRBV5-1 combines with J gene TRBJ2-5; 7 positions match TRBD1. The germline gives CDR1 SGHRS, CDR2 YFSETQ. The length of the CDR3 is 15 residues. J gave up 2 bases and V 3 bases, and 7 bases lay outside the gene matches. The CDR3 DNA reads TGCGCCAGCAGCTACGGGACAGCTACTCAAGAGACCCAGTACTTC. As protein: CASSYGTATQETQYF.

The chain links TRBV5-4 to TRBJ1-3, with TRBD1 matching over 8 bases. V gave up 4 bases and J gave up 0 bases; unmatched junction bases: 6. Germline lookup yields CDR1 SGHNT and CDR2 YYREEE (reference sequence). The length of the CDR3 is 16 residues. The CDR3 here is CASSPGDRSSGNTIYF. CDR3 DNA sequence: TGTGCCAGCAGCCCTGGGGACAGGAGCTCTGGAAACACCATATATTTT.

The chain has TRBV7-2 and TRBJ2-1, with a weak D call TRBD1 (5 bases). V lost 4 bases and J 8 bases, leaving 9 bases between the germline ends. Germline values: CDR1 SGHTA, CDR2 FQGNSA. The CDR3 sequence is 12 residues long. The CDR3 nucleotides read TGTGCCAGCAGCTATAGGGGCGATGAGCAGTTCTTC. Its protein is CASSYRGDEQFF.

The chain carries TRBV5-4 and TRBJ2-7; 7 bases line up with TRBD1. V lost 3 bases, J lost 3 bases, and 9 bases stayed unmatched. CDR1 and CDR2 (germline): SGHNT, YYREEE (reference sequence). CDR3 size: 15 residues. CDR3 DNA: TGTGCCAGCAGCTCAGACCCGGGACAGAACTACGAGCAGTACGTC. It is translated as CASSSDPGQNYEQYV.

The chain employs TRBV19 and TRBJ2-5; no firm D call. V dropped 5 bases and J dropped 5 bases, with 12 bases sitting between them. CDR3 length: 13 residues. Germline assignment: CDR1 LNHDA and CDR2 SQIVND (reference sequence). CDR3 region: CASSFGRRETQYF. Written as DNA, the CDR3 is TGTGCCAGTAGTTTTGGGCGGCGGGAGACCCAGTACTTC.

This chain connects TRBV7-9 to TRBJ2-3, with TRBD2 matching over 8 bases. The junction had 4 bases not matched to a gene; V was cut back by 4 bases and J by 4 bases. The V gene's germline CDR1 is SEHNR and CDR2 FQNEAQ (reference sequence). The CDR3 consists of 14 residues. CDR3 protein: CASSSGGLPDTQYF. The CDR3 coding sequence is TGTGCCAGCAGCTCGGGGGGGCTACCAGATACGCAGTATTTT.

Here the CDR3 reads CATTNPGEGGYYGYTF. In DNA, the CDR3 is TGTGCCACGACGAATCCGGGGGAGGGTGGTTACTATGGCTACACCTTC. This chain uses TRBV19 with TRBJ1-2; possible D gene TRBD1, 5 bases. V was clipped by 10 bases and J by 3 bases, with 24 bases between them. The CDR3 is 16 residues long. Per the germline V gene, CDR1 is LNHDA and CDR2 is SQIVND (reference sequence).

This clone has a single count. The V gene is TRBV18, the J gene TRBJ2-5, with a weak D call TRBD1 (6 bases). Trimming removed 8 bases from V and 5 bases from J, with 15 bases in between. Germline CDR1 reads KGHSH; CDR2 reads LQKENI. The CDR3 covers 13 residues. In DNA, the CDR3 is TGTGCCAGCACGACAGGCTTTCGGGAGACCCAGTACTTC. This codes for CASTTGFRETQYF.

The genes are TRBV2 and TRBJ1-2; D is unresolved. V was cut by 0 bases and J by 4 bases, with 6 bases left in between. The CDR3 sequence is 13 residues long. Per the germline V gene, CDR1 is SNHLY and CDR2 is FYNNEI. The CDR3 region is CASSEATAYGYTF. The CDR3 DNA reads as TGTGCCAGCAGTGAAGCTACAGCCTATGGCTACACCTTC.

This clone was counted between two and nine times. The chain has TRBV7-2 and TRBJ2-3; D might be TRBD1 (6 bases). Germline-derived CDR1 and CDR2 are SGHTA and FQGNSA. The CDR3 spans 15 residues. V was cut by 1 base and J by 0 bases, with 8 bases left in between. The DNA for the CDR3 is TGTGCCAGCAGCTTAGACAGGGCAAGCACAGATACGCAGTATTTT. It is translated as CASSLDRASTDTQYF.

The J gene is TRBJ2-3, the V gene TRBV4-1; D is uncertain. V was trimmed by 0 bases and J by 5 bases, leaving 3 bases between them. There are 12 residues in the CDR3. The germline gives CDR1 MGHRA, CDR2 YSYEKL. The CDR3, as DNA: TGCGCCAGCAGCCAAGACGGAGATACGCAGTATTTT. It codes for CASSQDGDTQYF.

The rearrangement links TRBV19 to TRBJ1-1; tentatively, D is TRBD1 (5 bases). V was shortened by 5 bases and J by 5 bases, with 9 bases between the two germline ends. The CDR3 sequence is 12 residues long. Germline assignment: CDR1 LNHDA and CDR2 SQIVND (reference sequence). The CDR3 DNA reads TGTGCCAGTAGTCGACAGAAAACTGAAGCTTTCTTT. It codes for CASSRQKTEAFF.

CDR3 region: CASSQGGSWPQHF. The CDR3 region has the DNA TGCGCCAGCAGCCAAGGTGGCTCGTGGCCCCAGCATTTT. The chain recombines TRBV4-3 with TRBJ1-5; D is uncertain. The CDR3 length is 13 residues. Germline V gene data show CDR1 as LGHNA and CDR2 as YSLEER. The V gene lost 1 base and the J gene lost 9 bases, with 10 bases spanning the gap.

J is TRBJ1-5 and V is TRBV19; D is undetermined. CDR1 and CDR2 from the germline V gene are LNHDA and SQIVND (reference sequence). CDR3 length: 16 amino acids. The V end was cut by 2 bases, the J end by 2 bases, with 13 bases between. The CDR3 nucleotides read TGTGCCAGTAGTATAAGACCCAAGATGGGCAATCAGCCCCAGCATTTT. The encoded protein is CASSIRPKMGNQPQHF.

Written as DNA, the CDR3 is TGTGCCTGGAATTACGGATCCTACGAGCAGTACTTC. It yields the protein CAWNYGSYEQYF. The chain employs TRBV30 and TRBJ2-7, with D hard to call. Germline values: CDR1 GTSNPN, CDR2 SVGIG (reference sequence). The V end lost 4 bases, the J end lost 1 base, and 8 bases lay between the germline ends. The CDR3 runs 12 residues.

This chain uses TRBV18 with TRBJ1-6, with no clear D. Germline V gives CDR1 KGHSH, CDR2 LQKENI. V gave up 6 bases and J gave up 8 bases, with 11 bases separating them. The CDR3 loop spans 13 amino acids. The CDR3 here is CASSVNTDSPLHF. In DNA, the CDR3 is TGTGCCAGCTCTGTAAACACGGATTCACCCCTCCACTTT. The full variable domain, completed using reference TRBV18 and TRBJ1-6, is NAGVMQNPRHLVRRRGQEARLRCSPMKGHSHVYWYRQLPEEGLKFMVYLQKENIIDESGMPKERFSAEFPKEGPSILRIQQVVRGDSAAYFCASSVNTDSPLHFGNGTRLTVT.

The rearrangement joins TRBV30 to TRBJ2-5; 13 bases align to TRBD2. The CDR3 has 15 amino acids. Germline assignment: CDR1 GTSNPN and CDR2 SVGIG (reference sequence). Trimming cost V 1 base and J 5 bases; bases outside gene matches: 4. The chain's CDR3 is CAWSGLAGGGETQYF. DNA of the CDR3: TGTGCCTGGAGTGGACTAGCGGGGGGAGGGGAGACCCAGTACTTC.